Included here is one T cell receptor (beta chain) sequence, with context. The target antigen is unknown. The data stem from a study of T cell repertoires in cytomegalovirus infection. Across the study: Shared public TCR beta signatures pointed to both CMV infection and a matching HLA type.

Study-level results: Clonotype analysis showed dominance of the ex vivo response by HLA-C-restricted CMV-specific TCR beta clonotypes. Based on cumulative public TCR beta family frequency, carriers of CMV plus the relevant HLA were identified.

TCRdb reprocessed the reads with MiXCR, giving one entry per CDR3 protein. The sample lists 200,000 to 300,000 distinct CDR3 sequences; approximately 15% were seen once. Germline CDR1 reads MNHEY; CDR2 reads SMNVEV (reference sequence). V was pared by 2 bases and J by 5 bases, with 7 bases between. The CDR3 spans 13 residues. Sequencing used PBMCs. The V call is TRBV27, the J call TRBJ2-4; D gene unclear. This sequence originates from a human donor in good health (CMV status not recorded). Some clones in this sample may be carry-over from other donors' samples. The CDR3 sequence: CASSLLGENIQYF. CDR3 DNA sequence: TGTGCCAGCAGTTTACTCGGAGAAAACATTCAGTACTTC.